These 25 T cell receptor beta chains originate from one sample sequenced in a study of T-cell memory formation after mild COVID-19. TCRdb used MiXCR to reprocess the 5' RACE reads, holding one entry per CDR3 protein. Here the sample spans 210,000 or so distinct CDR3 sequences, around 25% being singletons. The sequenced material came from PBMCs or a T cell subset sorted from them (not recorded which). The receptors stem from an adult woman who had mild COVID-19 (a few samples of this study predate the infection). Cell type and time point are not known.

The gene calls are TRBV12-3 or TRBV12-4 and TRBJ2-3; D may be TRBD2 (6 bases). The CDR3 has 16 amino acids. The V and J ends lost 6 bases and 5 bases respectively, with 21 bases between them. CDR3 bases: TGTGCCAGCAGACCCGAAGGGACTCTGAAGGGAGATACGCAGTATTTT. It specifies CASRPEGTLKGDTQYF.

This clonotype was seen more than once but under ten times. The chain uses TRBV4-2 and TRBJ2-2; 8 bases agree with TRBD2. Per the germline V gene, CDR1 is LGHNA and CDR2 is YNFKEQ. This CDR3 is built from 17 residues. Trimming at V came to 4 bases and at J to 7 bases, leaving 14 bases not matched to a gene. This chain's CDR3 is CASSPEGSGIGGGELFF. Here the CDR3 DNA reads TGTGCCAGCAGCCCGGAGGGTAGCGGGATCGGTGGCGGGGAGCTGTTTTTT.

This clonotype has a handful of counts. The V and J genes are TRBV29-1 and TRBJ2-1; D might be TRBD2 (5 bases). The CDR3 covers 15 residues. Trimming left V 6 bases short and J 0 bases short, with 15 bases between. The V gene's germline CDR1 is SQVTM and CDR2 ANQGSEA. The CDR3 DNA sequence: TGCAGCGTAGCCGGGGTCCCAAGCTCCTACAATGAGCAGTTCTTC. Encoded protein: CSVAGVPSSYNEQFF.

The V gene is TRBV7-9, the J gene TRBJ2-1; a weak D match, TRBD2 (6 bases). Trimming pared 1 base from V and 0 bases from J, leaving 10 bases between. This CDR3 contains 16 residues. Per germline, CDR1 SEHNR and CDR2 FQNEAQ (reference sequence). The chain's CDR3 is CASSLGRGSSYNEQFF. CDR3 DNA: TGTGCCAGCAGCTTAGGGAGGGGTAGCTCCTACAATGAGCAGTTCTTC.

V and J are TRBV6-6 and TRBJ2-5, with no clear D. From germline, CDR1 is MNHNY and CDR2 SVGAGI (reference sequence). This CDR3 region has 12 residues. V was clipped by 8 bases and J by 4 bases, with 11 bases between them. CDR3: CASSIALETQYF. The CDR3 region has the DNA TGTGCCAGCTCTATCGCCCTAGAGACCCAGTACTTC.

The chain has TRBV5-1 and TRBJ2-7, with D tentatively TRBD2 (5 bases). Trimming pared 3 bases from V and 1 base from J, leaving 17 bases between. Germline-derived CDR1 and CDR2 are SGHRS and YFSETQ. CDR3 length: 16 residues. The CDR3 here is CASSSGGLAESYEQYF. The DNA for the CDR3 is TGCGCCAGCAGCTCCGGCGGACTCGCGGAATCCTACGAGCAGTACTTC.

A few counts support this clonotype. The chain carries TRBV15 and TRBJ2-1; perhaps D is TRBD1 or TRBD2 (5 bases each). The CDR3 has 12 amino acids. Germline V gene lookup returns CDR1 LNHNV and CDR2 YYDKDF (reference sequence). V lost 0 bases and J lost 13, with 10 bases in between. The CDR3 bases are TGTGCCACCAGCAGAGATCGAGGGGTCCAGTTCTTC. Amino acids: CATSRDRGVQFF.

This clonotype has more than one count but fewer than ten. V gene TRBV6-1 combines with J gene TRBJ2-1; D is uncertain. The germline CDR1 and CDR2 sequences are MNHNS and SASEGT. V lost 1 base to trimming and J lost 10 bases, with 8 bases between them. The CDR3 spans 12 residues. The chain's CDR3 is CASSEGWREQFF. The DNA of the CDR3 is TGTGCCAGCAGTGAAGGCTGGCGGGAGCAGTTCTTC.

This clonotype was picked up a small number of times. The V and J genes are TRBV19 and TRBJ1-1, with 7 bases that match TRBD1. The CDR3 length is 18 residues. With 2 bases clipped from V and 8 bases from J, the junction kept 20 bases outside the gene matches. Looked up from germline, CDR1 is LNHDA and CDR2 is SQIVND (reference sequence). The CDR3 nucleotides read TGTGCCAGTAGTATACGCCCCTTACGACAGGGACACAAGGTGGAAGCTTTCTTT. Residues: CASSIRPLRQGHKVEAFF.

J is TRBJ2-1 and V is TRBV14; 9 positions agree with TRBD2. In germline, CDR1 is SGHDN, CDR2 FVKESK. J gave up 9 bases and V 4 bases, and 10 bases lay outside the gene matches. The length of the CDR3 is 15 residues. As DNA, the CDR3 is TGTGCCAGCAGCCTATTGACTAGCGGAGTCGGTGAGCAGTTCTTC. Amino acids: CASSLLTSGVGEQFF.

The chain is built from TRBV9 and TRBJ2-1; 11 bases match TRBD2. CDR3 length: 15 residues. Germline loops: CDR1 SGDLS, CDR2 YYNGEE. With V trimmed by 0 bases and J by 6 bases, 2 bases remained unmatched. CDR3 nucleotides: TGTGCCAGCAGCGTAGCTAGCGGGGGGTTCAATGAGCAGTTCTTC. Amino acid sequence: CASSVASGGFNEQFF. Full variable domain (rest looked up from reference TRBV9 and TRBJ2-1): DSGVTQTPKHLITATGQRVTLRCSPRSGDLSVYWYQQSLDQGLQFLIQYYNGEERAKGNILERFSAQQFPDLHSELNLSSLELGDSALYFCASSVASGGFNEQFFGPGTRLTVL.

The chain combines TRBV27 with TRBJ2-7, with 7 bases matching TRBD1. CDR3 length: 14 amino acids. V shed 5 bases and J 5 bases; nucleotides not matched to a gene: 9. The germline V gene has CDR1 MNHEY and CDR2 SMNVEV (reference sequence). CDR3 region: CASSISQGRNEQYF. CDR3 coding DNA: TGTGCCAGCAGTATCTCACAGGGGCGGAACGAGCAGTACTTC.

The chain employs TRBV5-6 and TRBJ1-3; TRBD1 might be the D (5 bases). The V gene's germline CDR1 is SGHDT and CDR2 YYEEEE. CDR3 length equals 18 residues. V was cut by 6 bases and J by 0 bases, with 22 bases left in between. CDR3 coding DNA: TGTGCCAGCAAGAAGAAAACAGGTGCCGTTCTCTCTGGAAACACCATATATTTT. It encodes CASKKKTGAVLSGNTIYF. Combining the CDR3 with reference TRBV5-6 and TRBJ1-3 gives the whole variable domain DAGVTQSPTHLIKTRGQQVTLRCSPKSGHDTVSWYQQALGQGPQFIFQYYEEEERQRGNFPDRFSGHQFPNYSSELNVNALLLGDSALYLCASKKKTGAVLSGNTIYFGEGSWLTVV.

V and J are TRBV12-3 or TRBV12-4 and TRBJ2-7; 13 positions match TRBD2. The V segment lost 6 bases and the J segment 4 bases; nucleotides outside the gene matches: 3. The CDR3 is made up of 14 amino acids. The CDR3 sequence: CASRPGLAGYEQYF. CDR3 in DNA: TGTGCCAGCAGACCGGGACTAGCGGGATACGAGCAGTACTTC.

This clonotype has a count of ten or more. CDR3: CASSYGSGRAFGANVLTF. CDR3 DNA: TGTGCCAGCAGTTACGGTAGCGGGAGGGCATTTGGGGCCAACGTCCTGACTTTC. The chain employs TRBV6-2 or TRBV6-3 and TRBJ2-6; TRBD2 matches at 11 bases. The J segment lost 3 bases and the V segment lost 2 bases, leaving 6 bases of the junction unmatched. The CDR3 has 18 amino acids. Germline V gene lookup returns CDR1 MNHEY and CDR2 SVGEGT.

This clonotype occurred once. The chain has TRBV24-1 and TRBJ2-6; D gene uncertain. Per germline, CDR1 KGHDR and CDR2 SFDVKD. The CDR3 is made up of 15 amino acids. The V end lost 3 bases, the J end lost 0 bases, and 5 bases lay between the germline ends. CDR3 loop: CATSDTRSGANVLTF. CDR3 in DNA: TGTGCCACCAGTGATACCCGCTCTGGGGCCAACGTCCTGACTTTC.

This clonotype was seen at least ten times. The chain is built from TRBV12-3 or TRBV12-4 and TRBJ2-1, with 7 bases lining up with TRBD2. The CDR3 totals 14 residues. J was trimmed by 3 bases and V by 3 bases; bases with no gene match: 2. The CDR3 sequence: CASSFRGGYNEQFF. The CDR3 nucleotides read TGTGCCAGCAGTTTTCGCGGGGGCTACAATGAGCAGTTCTTC.

The chain recombines TRBV3-1 with TRBJ1-1; no clear D. V lost 0 bases, J lost 5 bases, and 16 bases lay in between. Germline values: CDR1 LGHDT, CDR2 YNNKEL (reference sequence). This CDR3 has 16 residues. This CDR3 is CASSQEDLGMGTEAFF. In nucleotides, the CDR3 is TGTGCCAGCAGCCAAGAAGATCTAGGGATGGGAACTGAAGCTTTCTTT.

The chain combines TRBV24-1 with TRBJ2-7, with 7 bases identical to TRBD1. In germline, CDR1 is KGHDR, CDR2 SFDVKD. The CDR3 length is 16 residues. V gave up 3 bases and J gave up 0 bases; unmatched junction bases: 7. In nucleotides, the CDR3 is TGTGCCACCAGTGATCCCCGCCGGGACAGCTCCTACGAGCAGTACTTC. The encoded protein is CATSDPRRDSSYEQYF.

This clonotype has only a few counts. CDR3 sequence reads: CASRPLAGSYNEQFF. CDR3 nucleotides: TGTGCCAGCAGGCCACTAGCGGGCAGTTACAATGAGCAGTTCTTC. The chain carries TRBV7-9 and TRBJ2-1; 9 bases align to TRBD2. V was clipped by 6 bases and J by 4 bases; unmatched bases: 7. The CDR3 length is 15 residues. Germline assignment: CDR1 SEHNR and CDR2 FQNEAQ (reference sequence).

This clonotype occurred a few times. The chain recombines TRBV27 with TRBJ2-3, with D unclear. Germline V gives CDR1 MNHEY, CDR2 SMNVEV (reference sequence). Trimming stripped 0 bases from V and 5 bases from J, with 6 bases between. This CDR3 spans 13 amino acids. CDR3 in amino acids: CASSLSVRDTQYF. The CDR3 DNA reads TGTGCCAGCAGTTTATCGGTTCGAGATACGCAGTATTTT.

This clonotype showed up just a few times. V is TRBV24-1 and J is TRBJ2-3; 7 nucleotides align to TRBD2. Losses at the gene ends were 3 bases for V and 3 bases for J; bases not matched to a gene: 5. Germline-derived CDR1 and CDR2 are KGHDR and SFDVKD. The CDR3 extends over 15 amino acids. The CDR3 DNA reads as TGTGCCACCAGTGATAAGCGGGGTTGGACAGATACGCAGTATTTT. Its translation: CATSDKRGWTDTQYF.

This chain links TRBV12-3 or TRBV12-4 with TRBJ2-5; 8 bases agree with TRBD2. The CDR3 sequence is 15 residues long. V lost 4 bases, J lost 1 base, and 5 bases stayed unmatched. CDR3 residues: CASSSGLVRQETQYF. DNA of the CDR3: TGTGCCAGCAGTTCGGGACTAGTCCGCCAAGAGACCCAGTACTTC.

The chain has TRBV24-1 and TRBJ2-2; TRBD1 matches 10 bases. This CDR3 is 16 amino acids long. Unmatched junction bases numbered 7, after V lost 4 bases and J lost 6 bases. Germline V gene lookup returns CDR1 KGHDR and CDR2 SFDVKD. The CDR3 region is CATSEAGQGRPGELFF. The CDR3 nucleotides read TGTGCCACCAGTGAGGCGGGACAGGGGAGGCCCGGGGAGCTGTTTTTT.

J is TRBJ2-7 and V is TRBV28; TRBD1 agrees at 7 bases. The CDR3 covers 14 residues. The junction had 7 bases not matched to a gene; V was cut back by 2 bases and J by 6 bases. Germline values: CDR1 MDHEN, CDR2 SYDVKM. Here the CDR3 DNA reads TGTGCCAGCAGTTTAGATAGGGGGCTGCGCGAGCAGTACTTC. It encodes CASSLDRGLREQYF.